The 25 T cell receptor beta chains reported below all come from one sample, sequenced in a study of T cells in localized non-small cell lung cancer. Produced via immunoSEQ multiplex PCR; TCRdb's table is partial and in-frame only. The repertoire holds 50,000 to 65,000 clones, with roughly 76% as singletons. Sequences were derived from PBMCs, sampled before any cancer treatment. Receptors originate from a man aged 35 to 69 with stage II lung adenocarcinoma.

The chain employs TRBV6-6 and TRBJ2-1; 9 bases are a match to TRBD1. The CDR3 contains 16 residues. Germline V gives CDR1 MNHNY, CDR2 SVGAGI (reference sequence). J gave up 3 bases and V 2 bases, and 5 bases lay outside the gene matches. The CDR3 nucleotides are TGTGCCAGCAGTTACAGGACAGGGGAGCGCTACAATGAGCAGTTCTTC. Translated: CASSYRTGERYNEQFF.

The CDR3 loop reads CASSRGVNNEQFF. The DNA of the CDR3 is TGCGCCAGCAGTAGGGGCGTTAACAATGAGCAGTTCTTC. The chain is built from TRBV10-1 and TRBJ2-1; perhaps TRBD1 as D (5 bases). V lost 5 bases and J lost 5, with 10 bases in between. CDR3 length equals 13 residues. Germline CDR1 is WNHNN and CDR2 is SYGVQD (reference sequence).

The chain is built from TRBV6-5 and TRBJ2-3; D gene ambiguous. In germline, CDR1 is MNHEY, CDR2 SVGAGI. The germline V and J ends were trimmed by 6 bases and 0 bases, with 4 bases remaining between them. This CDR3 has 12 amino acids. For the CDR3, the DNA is TGTGCCAGCAGGGAGAGCACAGATACGCAGTATTTT. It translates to CASRESTDTQYF.

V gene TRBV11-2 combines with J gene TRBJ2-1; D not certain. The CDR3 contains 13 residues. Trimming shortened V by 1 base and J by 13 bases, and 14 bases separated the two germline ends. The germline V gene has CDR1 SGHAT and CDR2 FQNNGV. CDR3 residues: CASSLGVAENQFF. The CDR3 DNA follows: TGTGCCAGCAGCTTAGGGGTAGCAGAGAATCAGTTCTTC. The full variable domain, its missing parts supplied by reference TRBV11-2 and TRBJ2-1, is EAGVAQSPRYKIIEKRQSVAFWCNPISGHATLYWYQQILGQGPKLLIQFQNNGVVDDSQLPKDRFSAERLKGVDSTLKIQPAKLEDSAVYLCASSLGVAENQFFGPGTRLTVL.

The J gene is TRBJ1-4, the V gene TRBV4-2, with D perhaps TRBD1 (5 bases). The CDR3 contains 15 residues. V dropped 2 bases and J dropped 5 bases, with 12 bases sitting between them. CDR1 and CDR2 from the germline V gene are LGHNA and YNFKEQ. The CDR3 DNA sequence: TGTGCCAGCAGCCAAAAACAGGATTTAAATGAAAAACTGTTTTTT. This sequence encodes CASSQKQDLNEKLFF.

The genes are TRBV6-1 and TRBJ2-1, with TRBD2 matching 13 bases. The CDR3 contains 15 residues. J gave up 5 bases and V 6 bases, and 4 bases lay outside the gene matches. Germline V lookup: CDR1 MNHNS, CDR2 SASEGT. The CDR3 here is CASSPGTSGNNEQFF. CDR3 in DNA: TGTGCCAGCAGCCCAGGGACTAGCGGGAACAATGAGCAGTTCTTC.

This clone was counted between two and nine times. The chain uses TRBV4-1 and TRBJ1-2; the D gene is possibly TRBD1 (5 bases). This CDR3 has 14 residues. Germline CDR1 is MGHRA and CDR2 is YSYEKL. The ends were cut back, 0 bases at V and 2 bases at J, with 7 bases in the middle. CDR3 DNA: TGCGCCAGCAGCCAAGAGCGGGGGAACTATGGCTACACCTTC. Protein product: CASSQERGNYGYTF.

Here the CDR3 DNA reads TGTGCCAGCAGCTCCCCAGGAGGGCGAGGCACAGATACGCAGTATTTT. Amino acids: CASSSPGGRGTDTQYF. The chain couples TRBV7-9 to TRBJ2-3, with a possible D match to TRBD2 (6 bases). The V end lost 4 bases, the J end lost 1 base, and 15 bases lay between the germline ends. The CDR3 extends over 16 amino acids. Germline V CDR1 and CDR2: SEHNR, FQNEAQ (reference sequence).

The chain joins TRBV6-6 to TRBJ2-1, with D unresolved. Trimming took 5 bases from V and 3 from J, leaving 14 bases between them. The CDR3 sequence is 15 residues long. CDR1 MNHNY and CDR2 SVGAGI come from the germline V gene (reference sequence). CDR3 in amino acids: CASSPVGYNYNEQFF. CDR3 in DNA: TGTGCCAGCAGTCCGGTGGGCTACAACTACAATGAGCAGTTCTTC.

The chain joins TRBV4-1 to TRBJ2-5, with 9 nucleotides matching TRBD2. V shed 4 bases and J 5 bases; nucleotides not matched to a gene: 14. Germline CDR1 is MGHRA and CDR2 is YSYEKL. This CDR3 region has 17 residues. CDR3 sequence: CASSPDHGREGWETQYF. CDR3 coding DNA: TGCGCCAGCAGCCCAGACCATGGGCGGGAGGGTTGGGAGACCCAGTACTTC.

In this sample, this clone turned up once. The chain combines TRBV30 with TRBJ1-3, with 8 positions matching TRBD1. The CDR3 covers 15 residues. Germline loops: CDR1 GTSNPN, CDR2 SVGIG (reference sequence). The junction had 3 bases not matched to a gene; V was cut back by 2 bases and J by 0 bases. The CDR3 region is CAWSRTGSSGNTIYF. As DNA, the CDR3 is TGTGCCTGGAGTCGGACAGGGAGCTCTGGAAACACCATATATTTT.

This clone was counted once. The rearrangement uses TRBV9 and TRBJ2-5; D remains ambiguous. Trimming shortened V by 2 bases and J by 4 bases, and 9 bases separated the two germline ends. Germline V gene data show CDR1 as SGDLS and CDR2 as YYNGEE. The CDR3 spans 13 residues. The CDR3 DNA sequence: TGTGCCAGCAGCGTTTTTCAGCGAGAGACCCAGTACTTC. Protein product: CASSVFQRETQYF.

The DNA of the CDR3 is TGTGCCAGCAGCGGCCGACAGGGGCGAGCGTACGAGCAGTACTTC. Translating it yields CASSGRQGRAYEQYF. The chain carries TRBV13 and TRBJ2-7, with TRBD1 matching over 8 bases. This CDR3 has 15 amino acids. Germline V CDR1 and CDR2: PRHDT, FYEKMQ (reference sequence). Trimming took 5 bases from V and 4 from J; bases not matched to a gene: 10.

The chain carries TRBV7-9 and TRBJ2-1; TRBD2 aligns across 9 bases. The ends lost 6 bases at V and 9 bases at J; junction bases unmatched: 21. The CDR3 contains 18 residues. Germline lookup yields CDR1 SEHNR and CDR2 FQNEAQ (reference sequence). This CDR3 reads CASSYKTVVAGERGEQFF. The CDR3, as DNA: TGTGCCAGCAGTTATAAGACAGTGGTAGCGGGAGAACGTGGTGAGCAGTTCTTC.

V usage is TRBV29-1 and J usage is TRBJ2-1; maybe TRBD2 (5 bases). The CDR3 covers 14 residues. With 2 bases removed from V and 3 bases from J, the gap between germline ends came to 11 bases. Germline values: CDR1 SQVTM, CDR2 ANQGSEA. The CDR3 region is CSVESDSNYNEQFF. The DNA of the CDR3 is TGCAGCGTTGAATCGGACTCCAACTACAATGAGCAGTTCTTC.

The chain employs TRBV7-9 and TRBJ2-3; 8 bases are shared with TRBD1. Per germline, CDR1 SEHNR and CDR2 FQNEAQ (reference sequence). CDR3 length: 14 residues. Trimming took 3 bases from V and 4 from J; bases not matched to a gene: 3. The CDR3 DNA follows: TGTGCCAGCAGCTTGGACAGGGTGGCAGATACGCAGTATTTT. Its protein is CASSLDRVADTQYF.

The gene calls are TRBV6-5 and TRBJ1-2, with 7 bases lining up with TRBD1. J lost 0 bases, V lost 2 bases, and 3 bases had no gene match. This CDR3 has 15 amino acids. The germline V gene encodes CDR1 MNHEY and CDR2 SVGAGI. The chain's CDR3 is CASSYRTGANYGYTF. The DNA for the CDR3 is TGTGCCAGCAGTTACCGGACAGGAGCTAACTATGGCTACACCTTC.

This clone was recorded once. DNA of the CDR3: TGCGCCAGCAGCTTGAGGGACAGGGGGACAGATACGCAGTATTTT. The encoded protein is CASSLRDRGTDTQYF. The J gene is TRBJ2-3, the V gene TRBV5-1, with 11 positions matching TRBD1. The CDR3 has 15 residues. In germline, CDR1 is SGHRS, CDR2 YFSETQ. J was trimmed by 3 bases and V by 1 base; bases with no gene match: 1.

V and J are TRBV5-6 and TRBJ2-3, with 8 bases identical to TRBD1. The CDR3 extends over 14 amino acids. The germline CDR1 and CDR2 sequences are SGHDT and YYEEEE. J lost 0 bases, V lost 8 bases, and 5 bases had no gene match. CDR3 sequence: CASKGQVSTDTQYF. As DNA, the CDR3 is TGTGCCAGTAAGGGACAGGTTAGCACAGATACGCAGTATTTT.

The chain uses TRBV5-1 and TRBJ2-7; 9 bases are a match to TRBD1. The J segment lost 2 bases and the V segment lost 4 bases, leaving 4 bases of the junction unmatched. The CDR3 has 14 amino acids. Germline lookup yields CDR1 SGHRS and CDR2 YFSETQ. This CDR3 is CASSAGQGTYEQYF. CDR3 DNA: TGCGCCAGCAGCGCGGGACAGGGAACCTACGAGCAGTACTTC.

The CDR3 reads CASSLGLAARDEQFF. The DNA for the CDR3 is TGTGCCAGCAGCCTGGGACTAGCGGCAAGGGATGAGCAGTTCTTC. V usage is TRBV9 and J usage is TRBJ2-1, with 11 bases fitting TRBD2. The CDR3 has 15 residues. Germline CDR1 SGDLS, CDR2 YYNGEE. V shed 4 bases, J shed 8 bases, and the junction held 8 bases outside the gene matches.

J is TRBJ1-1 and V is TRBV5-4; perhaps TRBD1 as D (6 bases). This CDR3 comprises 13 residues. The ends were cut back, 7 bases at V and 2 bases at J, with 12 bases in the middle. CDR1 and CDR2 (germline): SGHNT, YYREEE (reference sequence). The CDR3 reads CASGDTTNTEAFF. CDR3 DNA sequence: TGTGCCAGCGGGGACACGACAAACACTGAAGCTTTCTTT.

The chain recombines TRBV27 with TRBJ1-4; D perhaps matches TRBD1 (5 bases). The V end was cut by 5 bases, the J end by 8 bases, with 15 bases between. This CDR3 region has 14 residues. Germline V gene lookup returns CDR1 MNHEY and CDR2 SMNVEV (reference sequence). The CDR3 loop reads CASSPVGTLEKLFF. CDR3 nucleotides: TGTGCCAGCAGTCCGGTCGGGACGTTGGAAAAACTGTTTTTT.

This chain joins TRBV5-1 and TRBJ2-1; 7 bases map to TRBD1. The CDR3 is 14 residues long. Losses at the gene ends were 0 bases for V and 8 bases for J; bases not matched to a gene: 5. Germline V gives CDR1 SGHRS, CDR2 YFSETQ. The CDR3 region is CASSLAQGNYEQFF. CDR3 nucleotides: TGCGCCAGCAGCTTGGCACAGGGGAATTATGAGCAGTTCTTC.

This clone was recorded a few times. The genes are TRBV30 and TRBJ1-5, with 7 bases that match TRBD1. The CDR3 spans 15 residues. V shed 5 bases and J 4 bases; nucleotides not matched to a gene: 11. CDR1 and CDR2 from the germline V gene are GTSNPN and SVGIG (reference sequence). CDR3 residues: CAWSLGQPGNQPQHF. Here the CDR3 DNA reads TGTGCCTGGTCCCTGGGACAGCCAGGAAATCAGCCCCAGCATTTT. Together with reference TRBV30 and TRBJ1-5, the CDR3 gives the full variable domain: SQTIHQWPATLVQPVGSPLSLECTVEGTSNPNLYWYRQAAGRGLQLLFYSVGIGQISSEVPQNLSASRPQDRQFILSSKKLLLSDSGFYLCAWSLGQPGNQPQHFGDGTRLSIL.